One and the same sample provided the 6 T cell receptor beta chains below, sequenced in a study of cytomegalovirus exposure and HLA in healthy donors. Amplification used 60 Vbeta primers and 13 Jbeta primers. Assay: immunoSEQ multiplex PCR; the TCRdb copy retains only in-frame clones and omits some. The sample has about 270,000 clones, more than 55% seen once. Sequenced sample: PBMCs. The receptors shown here come from a female donor in good health and CMV-seronegative.

The table lists this clone with a few counts. V gene TRBV2 combines with J gene TRBJ1-4; maybe TRBD1 (6 bases). Between the trimmed V and J ends, which lost 3 bases and 3 bases, there was a span of 11 bases. The CDR3 has 15 amino acids. The germline gives CDR1 SNHLY, CDR2 FYNNEI. The CDR3 loop reads CASSEIGGANEKLFF. The CDR3 bases are TGTGCCAGCAGTGAGATAGGGGGAGCTAATGAAAAACTGTTTTTT. The complete variable domain, with remaining parts taken from reference TRBV2 and TRBJ1-4, reads EPEVTQTPSHQVTQMGQEVILRCVPISNHLYFYWYRQILGQKVEFLVSFYNNEISEKSEIFDDQFSVERPDGSNFTLKIRSTKLEDSAMYFCASSEIGGANEKLFFGSGTQLSVL.

Worth noting for this clone: The same CDR3 can be traced to other DNA sequences in this sample. The chain uses TRBV5-1 and TRBJ2-5; 7 bases fit TRBD2. The CDR3 has 16 amino acids. Germline values: CDR1 SGHRS, CDR2 YFSETQ. J was trimmed by 2 bases and V by 3 bases; bases with no gene match: 10. The CDR3 sequence is CASSYLGASGQETQYF. CDR3 DNA: TGCGCCAGCAGCTACTTGGGTGCTAGCGGACAAGAGACCCAGTACTTC.

V and J are TRBV6-1 and TRBJ2-1, with TRBD2 identical over 8 bases. Per the germline V gene, CDR1 is MNHNS and CDR2 is SASEGT. The CDR3 extends over 15 amino acids. The V segment lost 2 bases and the J segment 6 bases; nucleotides outside the gene matches: 6. CDR3 sequence: CASSEMAGGGNEQFF. CDR3 DNA sequence: TGTGCCAGCAGTGAAATGGCGGGAGGCGGCAATGAGCAGTTCTTC.

The chain joins TRBV7-9 to TRBJ2-4; 9 bases align to TRBD1. J lost 3 bases, V lost 4 bases, and 7 bases had no gene match. This CDR3 region has 16 residues. Germline V lookup: CDR1 SEHNR, CDR2 FQNEAQ (reference sequence). The CDR3 sequence: CASSSDRGEDKNIQYF. For the CDR3, the DNA is TGTGCCAGCAGCTCCGACAGGGGGGAAGACAAAAACATTCAGTACTTC.

The chain combines TRBV5-1 with TRBJ2-1; no reliable D call. Germline CDR1 reads SGHRS; CDR2 reads YFSETQ. V was trimmed by 4 bases and J by 4 bases, leaving 12 bases between them. This CDR3 has 14 residues. The CDR3, as DNA: TGCGCCAGCAGCGGATCACAGAAGTACAATGAGCAGTTCTTC. As protein: CASSGSQKYNEQFF.

V and J are TRBV5-4 and TRBJ1-6, with D unclear. The CDR3 has 14 residues. Deletions cut 4 bases from V and 10 bases from J, with 15 bases between. Germline loops: CDR1 SGHNT, CDR2 YYREEE (reference sequence). CDR3 residues: CASSQLTGSSPLHF. CDR3 bases: TGTGCCAGCAGCCAACTGACGGGGTCCTCACCCCTCCACTTT.